One and the same sample provided the 7 T cell receptor beta chains below, sequenced in a study of neoadjuvant anti-PD-1 for oral cavity cancer. Time point: after neoadjuvant nivolumab, at surgical resection. The data were produced by immunoSEQ multiplex PCR, yet TCRdb's version contains in-frame clones alone and is incomplete. The sample gives about 23,000 clones, 25% to 30% of which show up once; about 16% is in the top ten. This specimen consisted of tumor tissue, obtained after nivolumab (anti-PD-1) treatment. These receptors all come from a person between 40 and 85 years old with oral cavity squamous cell carcinoma.

The chain links TRBV7-6 to TRBJ1-3; D is ambiguous. This CDR3 region has 15 residues. Per the germline V gene, CDR1 is SGHVS and CDR2 is FNYEAQ. V was clipped by 4 bases and J by 0 bases, with 10 bases between them. DNA of the CDR3: TGTGCCAGCAGCTCGTTGTCGTACTCTGGAAACACCATATATTTT. Amino acids: CASSSLSYSGNTIYF.

The chain recombines TRBV4-2 with TRBJ1-2, with 9 bases aligning to TRBD1. Germline assignment: CDR1 LGHNA and CDR2 YNFKEQ. Trimming took 5 bases from V and 1 from J; bases not matched to a gene: 11. The CDR3 spans 17 residues. The DNA for the CDR3 is TGTGCCAGCAGCACTCCCCCTACAGGGGGCAGTAACTATGGCTACACCTTC. Protein sequence: CASSTPPTGGSNYGYTF.

Relative to its sample, this clone is medium-sized. The rearrangement uses TRBV28 and TRBJ2-7, with 9 bases fitting TRBD2. This CDR3 has 13 residues. V gave up 5 bases and J gave up 10 bases; unmatched junction bases: 9. CDR1 MDHEN and CDR2 SYDVKM come from the germline V gene. CDR3 DNA sequence: TGTGCCAGCAGTATAGCGGGAGCTACCATACAGTACTTC. Its translation: CASSIAGATIQYF.

The chain uses TRBV4-2 and TRBJ2-7, with D possibly TRBD2 on 6 matching bases. V lost 5 bases to trimming and J lost 4 bases, with 9 bases between them. Germline CDR1 and CDR2: LGHNA and YNFKEQ. The CDR3 length is 12 residues. CDR3 coding DNA: TGTGCCAGCAGCTTACGGGGGTACGAGCAGTACTTC. Translated: CASSLRGYEQYF.

The chain recombines TRBV5-4 with TRBJ1-3; 9 bases fit TRBD1. Germline assignment: CDR1 SGHNT and CDR2 YYREEE (reference sequence). This CDR3 has 15 residues. J gave up 4 bases and V 4 bases, and 6 bases lay outside the gene matches. CDR3 in amino acids: CASSQRTGDGNTIYF. The DNA for the CDR3 is TGTGCCAGCAGCCAAAGGACAGGGGACGGAAACACCATATATTTT.

In this sample, this clone turned up a few times. The chain links TRBV11-1 to TRBJ2-3; no definite D call. V was shortened by 0 bases and J by 1 base, with 5 bases between the two germline ends. This CDR3 is 14 amino acids long. Germline loops: CDR1 SGHAT, CDR2 FQDESV (reference sequence). CDR3 sequence (DNA): TGTGCCAGCAGCTTAGCCACAGGCACAGATACGCAGTATTTT. Translating gives CASSLATGTDTQYF. The full variable domain, its missing parts supplied by reference TRBV11-1 and TRBJ2-3, is EAEVAQSPRYKITEKSQAVAFWCDPISGHATLYWYRQILGQGPELLVQFQDESVVDDSQLPKDRFSAERLKGVDSTLKIQPAELGDSAMYLCASSLATGTDTQYFGPGTRLTVL.

V gene TRBV11-2 combines with J gene TRBJ1-6; no definite D call. CDR1 is SGHAT and CDR2 is FQNNGV in the germline V gene. The CDR3 is 15 amino acids. V was trimmed by 3 bases and J by 3 bases, leaving 9 bases between them. Here the CDR3 DNA reads TGTGCCAGCAGCTTTGAGACGGGCTATAATTCACCCCTCCACTTT. This codes for CASSFETGYNSPLHF.